Following are 24 T cell receptor beta chains from one sample sequenced in a study of response to subunit inactivated influenza vaccine. TCRdb used MiXCR to reprocess the RT-PCR reads, holding one entry per CDR3 protein. The sample lists approximately 500,000 distinct CDR3 sequences, around 13% occurring once. The sequencing used PBMCs from blood, collected 45 days after vaccination. The receptors were sampled from a man aged 50-59 years who received an inactivated influenza vaccine.

This clonotype showed up just a few times. The chain carries TRBV7-9 and TRBJ1-5, with a tentative D call TRBD1 (5 bases). The V end was cut by 5 bases, the J end by 7 bases, with 9 bases between. The CDR3 has 12 residues. Per germline, CDR1 SEHNR and CDR2 FQNEAQ (reference sequence). CDR3 loop: CASSNQGQPQHF. CDR3 in DNA: TGTGCCAGCAGCAATCAGGGACAGCCCCAGCATTTT. The entire variable domain, with the rest obtained from reference TRBV7-9 and TRBJ1-5, is as follows: DTGVSQNPRHKITKRGQNVTFRCDPISEHNRLYWYRQTLGQGPEFLTYFQNEAQLEKSRLLSDRFSAERPKGSFSTLEIQRTEQGDSAMYLCASSNQGQPQHFGDGTRLSIL.

The V call is TRBV7-2, the J call TRBJ2-7, with no clear D. CDR1 is SGHTA, CDR2 FQGNSA, per germline. The CDR3 consists of 11 residues. The V and J ends lost 8 bases and 4 bases respectively, with 9 bases between them. The CDR3 spells CASGLFYEQYF. The CDR3, as DNA: TGTGCCAGCGGCCTCTTTTACGAGCAGTACTTC.

This clonotype has ten or more counts. This sequence joins TRBV6-2 or TRBV6-3 and TRBJ1-6, with D possibly being TRBD1 (6 bases). Looked up from germline, CDR1 is MNHEY and CDR2 is SVGEGT. This CDR3 is built from 16 residues. Trimming removed 6 bases at V and 9 bases at J, with 21 bases between. The CDR3, as DNA: TGTGCCAGCAGCCCTCGGAGCGGGGGCTTTCTTTCACCCCTCCACTTT. Amino acids: CASSPRSGGFLSPLHF.

The V gene is TRBV12-3 or TRBV12-4, the J gene TRBJ2-7, with 7 bases aligning to TRBD1. The CDR3 consists of 14 residues. J lost 0 bases, V lost 7 bases, and 6 bases had no gene match. In nucleotides, the CDR3 is TGTGCCAGCAACCGACAGGGACCCTCCTACGAGCAGTACTTC. Its protein product is CASNRQGPSYEQYF.

The chain links TRBV24-1 to TRBJ2-2; no clear D. There are 14 residues in the CDR3. The germline V gene encodes CDR1 KGHDR and CDR2 SFDVKD. The V and J ends lost 5 bases and 4 bases respectively, with 10 bases between them. CDR3 nucleotide sequence: TGTGCCACCAGTGCCGGTAGGGCCACCGGGGAGCTGTTTTTT. This sequence encodes CATSAGRATGELFF.

For this clonotype: A read error may explain this, as a much larger clone is one base away. This chain links TRBV12-5 with TRBJ2-1; 7 bases agree with TRBD1. Germline CDR1 reads LGHNT; CDR2 reads FRNRAP. CDR3 length: 14 residues. This CDR3 is CASGLETGLNEQLF. The DNA for the CDR3 is TGTGCTAGTGGTTTGGAGACAGGGCTTAATGAGCAGCTCTTC.

This clonotype was recorded many times. The chain recombines TRBV7-9 with TRBJ2-1; D remains ambiguous. V lost 4 bases and J 8 bases, leaving 9 bases between the germline ends. The CDR3 extends over 12 amino acids. Germline CDR1 is SEHNR and CDR2 is FQNEAQ (reference sequence). CDR3 coding DNA: TGTGCCAGCAGCTCCTATTCGGATGAGCAGTTCTTC. Protein: CASSSYSDEQFF.

The rearrangement uses TRBV4-3 and TRBJ2-5, with 8 bases matching TRBD2. The germline V gene has CDR1 LGHNA and CDR2 YSLEER. This CDR3 contains 16 residues. J was trimmed by 3 bases and V by 3 bases; bases with no gene match: 9. The CDR3 DNA sequence: TGCGCCAGCAGCCAGTCCCCTGGACTAGCCGAAGAGACCCAGTACTTC. Translated: CASSQSPGLAEETQYF.

The chain combines TRBV6-2 or TRBV6-3 with TRBJ2-7; no clear D. The CDR3 has 11 amino acids. Germline-derived CDR1 and CDR2 are MNHEY and SVGEGT. The V end lost 6 bases, the J end lost 4 bases, and 7 bases lay between the germline ends. For the CDR3, the DNA is TGTGCCAGCAGCCAGAAATACGAGCAGTACTTC. The encoded protein is CASSQKYEQYF.

This clonotype was seen a handful of times. The rearrangement links TRBV4-3 to TRBJ2-1, with 7 bases fitting TRBD2. V lost 1 base and J lost 2; bases outside the gene matches: 8. Germline V gene sequence: CDR1 LGHNA, CDR2 YSLEER. This CDR3 contains 17 residues. The CDR3 loop reads CASSQAAQREAYNEQFF. The CDR3 coding sequence is TGCGCCAGCAGCCAAGCCGCACAGCGGGAAGCCTACAATGAGCAGTTCTTC.

This clonotype was observed a few times. The chain combines TRBV29-1 with TRBJ2-1; D is perhaps TRBD2 (6 bases). The CDR3 totals 14 residues. CDR1 SQVTM and CDR2 ANQGSEA come from the germline V gene. Trimming left V 7 bases short and J 0 bases short, with 13 bases between. DNA for the CDR3: TGCAGCGCACGTGGGGGGAGCTCCTACAATGAGCAGTTCTTC. Residues: CSARGGSSYNEQFF.

This clonotype was detected ten times or more. The chain joins TRBV28 to TRBJ2-3; TRBD2 matches at 9 bases. CDR3 size: 19 residues. Per the germline V gene, CDR1 is MDHEN and CDR2 is SYDVKM. The trim removed 6 bases at V and 3 bases at J, leaving 19 bases unmatched. CDR3 in DNA: TGTGCCAGCAGCCCAGGTCTCGGTCTAGCGGGGCAAAATACAGATACGCAGTATTTT. Translation gives CASSPGLGLAGQNTDTQYF.

This clonotype has more than one count but fewer than ten. The chain is built from TRBV29-1 and TRBJ2-7; no definite D call. The CDR3 extends over 13 amino acids. Germline assignment: CDR1 SQVTM and CDR2 ANQGSEA. Between the trimmed V and J ends, which lost 4 bases and 0 bases, there was a span of 10 bases. CDR3 in DNA: TGCAGCGTTGGGAAAGCCTCCTCCTACGAGCAGTACTTC. Translated, it gives CSVGKASSYEQYF.

Many counts were recorded for this clonotype. The chain is built from TRBV20-1 and TRBJ2-7; 10 bases fit TRBD1. This CDR3 is 15 amino acids long. Germline-derived CDR1 and CDR2 are DFQATT and SNEGSKA (reference sequence). V was pared by 0 bases and J by 7 bases, with 9 bases of the junction left unmatched. The CDR3 coding sequence is TGCAGTGCTAGAGAACAGGACAGGGGGGGTCGGGAGCAGTACTTC. This translates into CSAREQDRGGREQYF.

This clonotype was seen many times. The rearrangement joins TRBV20-1 to TRBJ2-7; possibly TRBD1 or TRBD2 for D (5 bases each). Deletions cut 0 bases from V and 7 bases from J, with 16 bases between. The CDR3 is 14 residues long. Germline-derived CDR1 and CDR2 are DFQATT and SNEGSKA (reference sequence). For the CDR3, the DNA is TGCAGTGCTAGAGATATGGGACCGAATATGGAGCAGTACTTC. It translates to CSARDMGPNMEQYF.

The chain couples TRBV30 to TRBJ2-7, with D possibly being TRBD1 (5 bases). CDR1 and CDR2 (germline): GTSNPN, SVGIG (reference sequence). Trimming removed 2 bases at V and 5 bases at J, with 13 bases between. The length of the CDR3 is 13 residues. The CDR3 loop reads CAWSSGARNEQYF. CDR3 nucleotide sequence: TGTGCCTGGAGTAGTGGGGCAAGAAACGAGCAGTACTTC.

This clonotype was picked up many times. This chain's CDR3 is CSVPGPGGEQYF. CDR3 sequence (DNA): TGCAGCGTACCGGGACCAGGCGGGGAGCAGTACTTC. The V and J genes are TRBV29-1 and TRBJ2-7; either TRBD1 or TRBD2 may fit D (5 bases each). There are 12 residues in the CDR3. The V end was cut by 6 bases, the J end by 7 bases, with 16 bases between. Germline CDR1 is SQVTM and CDR2 is ANQGSEA.

The chain recombines TRBV7-9 with TRBJ2-5; D not certain. Germline assignment: CDR1 SEHNR and CDR2 FQNEAQ (reference sequence). CDR3 length equals 13 residues. Trimming left V 4 bases short and J 11 bases short, with 17 bases between. CDR3 region: CASSSSRTLNQYF. Written as DNA, the CDR3 is TGTGCCAGCAGCTCCTCCCGGACCCTAAATCAGTACTTC.

A few counts support this clonotype. V is TRBV14 and J is TRBJ2-5, with D tentatively TRBD1 or TRBD2 (5 bases each). CDR1 is SGHDN and CDR2 is FVKESK in the germline V gene. Deletions cut 1 base from V and 5 bases from J, with 17 bases between. CDR3 length equals 16 residues. CDR3 nucleotides: TGTGCCAGCAGCCAAGGGCTAAGGGACCGGAGCGAGACCCAGTACTTC. Its protein product is CASSQGLRDRSETQYF.

This clonotype was counted only a few times. This chain uses TRBV20-1 with TRBJ2-2, with TRBD1 matching 7 bases. Germline V gene lookup returns CDR1 DFQATT and CDR2 SNEGSKA (reference sequence). The CDR3 has 17 amino acids. Trimming at V came to 0 bases and at J to 1 base, leaving 8 bases not matched to a gene. The CDR3 sequence: CSARDSHGTVNTGELFF. The CDR3 DNA reads TGCAGTGCTAGAGATTCCCACGGGACAGTGAACACCGGGGAGCTGTTTTTT.

The chain links TRBV5-1 to TRBJ2-1, with D hard to call. This CDR3 is built from 16 residues. The germline CDR1 and CDR2 sequences are SGHRS and YFSETQ. With 0 bases removed from V and 8 bases from J, the gap between germline ends came to 18 bases. CDR3 DNA sequence: TGCGCCAGCAGCTTGGACGGGCTGGTAGCCTCGGATGAGCAGTTCTTC. It specifies CASSLDGLVASDEQFF. The entire variable domain, with the rest obtained from reference TRBV5-1 and TRBJ2-1, is as follows: KAGVTQTPRYLIKTRGQQVTLSCSPISGHRSVSWYQQTPGQGLQFLFEYFSETQRNKGNFPGRFSGRQFSNSRSEMNVSTLELGDSALYLCASSLDGLVASDEQFFGPGTRLTVL.

Many counts were recorded for this clonotype. This chain connects TRBV5-1 to TRBJ2-3, with 7 bases aligning to TRBD1. Germline CDR1 is SGHRS and CDR2 is YFSETQ. Germline trimming cut 2 bases from V and 3 bases from J; bases unmatched to any gene: 3. The CDR3 has 14 residues. CDR3 protein: CASSLGGPTDTQYF. The CDR3 region has the DNA TGCGCCAGCAGCTTAGGGGGCCCGACAGATACGCAGTATTTT. Filled out from reference TRBV5-1 and TRBJ2-3, the complete variable domain reads KAGVTQTPRYLIKTRGQQVTLSCSPISGHRSVSWYQQTPGQGLQFLFEYFSETQRNKGNFPGRFSGRQFSNSRSEMNVSTLELGDSALYLCASSLGGPTDTQYFGPGTRLTVL.

The gene calls are TRBV4-1 and TRBJ1-4; no definite D call. Germline CDR1 MGHRA, CDR2 YSYEKL. The CDR3 covers 15 residues. Trimming cost V 5 bases and J 0 bases, with 10 bases left between them. Here the CDR3 reads CASSLSQSTNEKLFF. The CDR3 DNA is TGCGCCAGCAGCTTATCCCAGTCAACTAATGAAAAACTGTTTTTT.

This rearrangement joins TRBV18 to TRBJ2-5, with 7 bases aligning to TRBD1. This CDR3 has 16 amino acids. Germline V lookup: CDR1 KGHSH, CDR2 LQKENI. V lost 2 bases and J lost 5; bases outside the gene matches: 11. This CDR3 reads CASSPVGGQRVETQYF. CDR3 bases: TGTGCCAGCTCACCAGTAGGGGGCCAGAGGGTTGAGACCCAGTACTTC.